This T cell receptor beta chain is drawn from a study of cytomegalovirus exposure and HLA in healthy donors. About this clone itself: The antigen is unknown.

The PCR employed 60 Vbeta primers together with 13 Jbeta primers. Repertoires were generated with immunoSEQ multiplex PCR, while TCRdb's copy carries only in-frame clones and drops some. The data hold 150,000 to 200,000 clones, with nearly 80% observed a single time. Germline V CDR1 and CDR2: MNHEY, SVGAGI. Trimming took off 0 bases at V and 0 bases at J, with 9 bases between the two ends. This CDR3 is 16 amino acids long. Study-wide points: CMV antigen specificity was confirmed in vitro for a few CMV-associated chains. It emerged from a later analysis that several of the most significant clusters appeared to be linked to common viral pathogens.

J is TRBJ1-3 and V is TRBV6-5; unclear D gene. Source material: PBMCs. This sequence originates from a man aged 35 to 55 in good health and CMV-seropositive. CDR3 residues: CASSYSYSTSGNTIYF. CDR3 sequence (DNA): TGTGCCAGCAGTTACTCATACAGCACCTCTGGAAACACCATATATTTT.